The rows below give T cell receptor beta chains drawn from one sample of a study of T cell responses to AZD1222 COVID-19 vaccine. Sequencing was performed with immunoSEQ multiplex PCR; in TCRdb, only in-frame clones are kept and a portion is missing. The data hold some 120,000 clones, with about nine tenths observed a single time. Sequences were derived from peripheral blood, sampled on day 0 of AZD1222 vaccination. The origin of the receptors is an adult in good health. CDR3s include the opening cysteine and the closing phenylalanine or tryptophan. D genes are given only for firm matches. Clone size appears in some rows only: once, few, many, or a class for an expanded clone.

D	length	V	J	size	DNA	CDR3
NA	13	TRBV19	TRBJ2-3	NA	TGTGCCAGTTCGGGGGATACCACAGATACGCAGTATTTT	CASSGDTTDTQYF
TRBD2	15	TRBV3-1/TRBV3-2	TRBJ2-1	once	TGTGCCAGCAGGCCTAGGACTAGCGTTTACAATGAGCAGTTCTTC	CASRPRTSVYNEQFF
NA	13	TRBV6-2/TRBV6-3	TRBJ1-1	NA	TGTGCCAGCAGTTACTCGAGCGGTCTCGAAGCTTTCTTT	CASSYSSGLEAFF
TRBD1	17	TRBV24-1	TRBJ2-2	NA	TGTGCCACCAGTGATCCTCGGACAGGGGCGCCCACCGGGGAGCTGTTTTTT	CATSDPRTGAPTGELFF
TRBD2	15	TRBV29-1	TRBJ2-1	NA	TGCAGCGTTGAAGACCACGGACTAGGGGACAATGAGCAGTTCTTC	CSVEDHGLGDNEQFF
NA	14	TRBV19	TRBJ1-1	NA	TGTGCCAGTAGTACTTTTGGAGGCAGCGCTGAAGCTTTCTTT	CASSTFGGSAEAFF
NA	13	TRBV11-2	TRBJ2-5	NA	TGTGCCAGCTGCCGTGCTAGGGGGGGGGCCCAGTACTTC	CASCRARGGAQYF
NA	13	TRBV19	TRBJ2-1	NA	TGTGCCAGTAGTGGCCCGCGCAACAATGAGCAGTTCTTC	CASSGPRNNEQFF
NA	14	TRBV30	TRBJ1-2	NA	TGTGCCTGGAGTGTATCTCGGGGGTTCAGTGGCTACACCTTC	CAWSVSRGFSGYTF
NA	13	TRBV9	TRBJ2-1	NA	TGTGCCAGCAGCGTAGCGGGGCTCCATGAGCAGTTCTTC	CASSVAGLHEQFF
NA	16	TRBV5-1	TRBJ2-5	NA	TGCGCCAGCAGCTTGGTGTTAGCGGTAGGGCAAGAGACCCAGTACTTC	CASSLVLAVGQETQYF
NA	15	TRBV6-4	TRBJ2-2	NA	TGTGCCAGCCCTAGTGTTTCTAGGGTATCCGGGGAGCTGTTTTTT	CASPSVSRVSGELFF
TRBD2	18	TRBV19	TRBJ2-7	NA	TGTGCCAGTAGTATAGATTTGGCTAGCGGGAGTCGATCCTACGAGCAGTACTTC	CASSIDLASGSRSYEQYF
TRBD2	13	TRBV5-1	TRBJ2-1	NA	TGCGCCAGCGGGGGGGAGGTAAACAATGAGCAGTTCTTC	CASGGEVNNEQFF
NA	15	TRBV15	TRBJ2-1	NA	TGTGCCACCAGCAGAGGTGGAGGGATAGTCTATGAGCAGTTCTTC	CATSRGGGIVYEQFF
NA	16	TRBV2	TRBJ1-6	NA	TGTGCCAGCAAATTAGACGGGAGCTCCTATAATTCACCCCTCCACTTT	CASKLDGSSYNSPLHF
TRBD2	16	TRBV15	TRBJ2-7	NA	TGTGCCACCAGCAGAGAGGGACTAGCGGGAATGAACGAGCAGTACTTC	CATSREGLAGMNEQYF
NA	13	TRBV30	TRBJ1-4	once	TGTGCCTGGAGACGACAGCTTAATGAAAAACTGTTTTTT	CAWRRQLNEKLFF
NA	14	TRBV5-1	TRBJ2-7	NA	TGCGCCAGCAGCAACCCCGGGACCCGCTACGAGCAGTACTTC	CASSNPGTRYEQYF
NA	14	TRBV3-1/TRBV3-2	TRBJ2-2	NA	TGTGCCAGCAGCCTTAGATTGGCGGGCGGGGAGCTGTTTTTT	CASSLRLAGGELFF
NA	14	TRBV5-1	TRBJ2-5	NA	TGCGCCAGCAGCTTGGGAGGGGGAGCAGAGACCCAGTACTTC	CASSLGGGAETQYF
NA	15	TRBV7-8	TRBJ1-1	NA	TGTGCCAGCAGCTTCTCAAGGCAATTGAACACTGAAGCTTTCTTT	CASSFSRQLNTEAFF
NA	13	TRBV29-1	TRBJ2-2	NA	TGCAGCGTTGAATGGCCGGGGACCGGGGAGCTGTTTTTT	CSVEWPGTGELFF
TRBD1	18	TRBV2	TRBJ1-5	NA	TGTGCCAGCAGGGGAACCGGGACAGATCCCTATAGCAATCAGCCCCAGCATTTT	CASRGTGTDPYSNQPQHF
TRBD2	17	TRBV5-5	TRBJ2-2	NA	TGTGCCAGCAGCTACCCGGGACTAGCGGGAGTGAGCGGGGAGCTGTTTTTT	CASSYPGLAGVSGELFF
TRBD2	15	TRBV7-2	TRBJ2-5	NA	TGTGCCAGCAGACAGGGACTAGCGGGCTCTGAGACCCAGTACTTC	CASRQGLAGSETQYF
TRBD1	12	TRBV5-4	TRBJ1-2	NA	TGTGCCAGCACCAGGACAGGAGATGGCTACACCTTC	CASTRTGDGYTF
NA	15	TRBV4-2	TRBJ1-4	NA	TGTGCCAGCAGCCAGGGGACGGGAACTAATGAAAAACTGTTTTTT	CASSQGTGTNEKLFF
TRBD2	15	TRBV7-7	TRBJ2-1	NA	TGTGCTAGCAGCACGGGACTAGCCTCCTACAATGAGCAGTTCTTC	CASSTGLASYNEQFF
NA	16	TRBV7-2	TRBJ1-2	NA	TGTGCCAGCAGCTTACGCCGTAAGGGTTCGGGCTATGGCTACACCTTC	CASSLRRKGSGYGYTF
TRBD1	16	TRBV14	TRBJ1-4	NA	TGTGCCAGCAGCCTCGGGACAGGGGACGCTAATGAAAAACTGTTTTTT	CASSLGTGDANEKLFF
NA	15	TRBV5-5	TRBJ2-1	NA	TGTGCCAGCAGCTCCCGGCCAAGCTCCTACAATGAGCAGTTCTTC	CASSSRPSSYNEQFF
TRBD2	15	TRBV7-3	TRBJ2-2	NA	TGTGCCAGCAGCTTCCGCGGGAGTGAGACCGGGGAGCTGTTTTTT	CASSFRGSETGELFF
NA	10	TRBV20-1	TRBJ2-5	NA	TGCAGTGCTAGGCGGGAGACCCAGTACTTC	CSARRETQYF
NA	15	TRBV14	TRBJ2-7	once	TGTGCCAGCAGCCCTGAGGCTGCCATCTCCTACGAGCAGTACTTC	CASSPEAAISYEQYF
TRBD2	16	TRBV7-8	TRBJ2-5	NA	TGTGCCAGCAGCTTAGCGCGCGGGAGACTTCGAGAGACCCAGTACTTC	CASSLARGRLRETQYF
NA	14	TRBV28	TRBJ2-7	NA	TGTGCCAGCAGTGCTACTAGTTACCACTACGAGCAGTACTTC	CASSATSYHYEQYF